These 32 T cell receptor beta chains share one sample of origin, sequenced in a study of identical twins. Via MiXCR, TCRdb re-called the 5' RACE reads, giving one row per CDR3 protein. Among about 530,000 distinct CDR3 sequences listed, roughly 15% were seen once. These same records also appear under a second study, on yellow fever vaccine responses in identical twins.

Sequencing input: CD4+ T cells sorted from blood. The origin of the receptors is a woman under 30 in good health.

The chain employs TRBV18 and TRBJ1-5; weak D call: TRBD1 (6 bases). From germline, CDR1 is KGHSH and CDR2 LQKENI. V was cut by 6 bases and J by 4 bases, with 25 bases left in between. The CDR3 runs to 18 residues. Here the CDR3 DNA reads TGTGCCAGCTCGGAAGGGGGGGCCGCCGGGTTGGGGAATCAGCCCCAGCATTTT. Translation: CASSEGGAAGLGNQPQHF.

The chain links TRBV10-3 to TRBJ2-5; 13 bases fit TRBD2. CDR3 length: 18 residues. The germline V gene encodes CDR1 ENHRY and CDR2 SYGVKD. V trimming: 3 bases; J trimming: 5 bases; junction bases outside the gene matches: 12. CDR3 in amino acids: CAISEDTSGRVPRETQYF. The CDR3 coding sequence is TGTGCCATCAGTGAAGATACTAGCGGGAGGGTCCCGCGGGAGACCCAGTACTTC.

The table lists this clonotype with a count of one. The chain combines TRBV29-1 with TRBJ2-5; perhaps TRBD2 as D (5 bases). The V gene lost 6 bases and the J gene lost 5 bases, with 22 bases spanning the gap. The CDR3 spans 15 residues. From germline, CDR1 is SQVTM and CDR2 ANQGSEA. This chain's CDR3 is CSVQEYDTGGETQYF. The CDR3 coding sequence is TGCAGCGTCCAAGAATATGACACGGGCGGGGAGACCCAGTACTTC. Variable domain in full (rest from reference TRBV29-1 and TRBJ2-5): SAVISQKPSRDICQRGTSLTIQCQVDSQVTMMFWYRQQPGQSLTLIATANQGSEATYESGFVIDKFPISRPNLTFSTLTVSNMSPEDSSIYLCSVQEYDTGGETQYFGPGTRLLVL.

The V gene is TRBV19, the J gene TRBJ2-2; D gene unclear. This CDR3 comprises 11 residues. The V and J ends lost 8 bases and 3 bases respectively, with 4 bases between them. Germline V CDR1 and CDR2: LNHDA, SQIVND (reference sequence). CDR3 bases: TGTGCCAGTTCGGACACCGGGGAGCTGTTTTTT. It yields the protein CASSDTGELFF.

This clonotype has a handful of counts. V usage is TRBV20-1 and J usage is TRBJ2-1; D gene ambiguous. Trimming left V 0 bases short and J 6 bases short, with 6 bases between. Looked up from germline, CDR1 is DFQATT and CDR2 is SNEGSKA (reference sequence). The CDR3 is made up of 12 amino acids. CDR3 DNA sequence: TGCAGTGCTAGAGATCGAGTCAATGAGCAGTTCTTC. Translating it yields CSARDRVNEQFF.

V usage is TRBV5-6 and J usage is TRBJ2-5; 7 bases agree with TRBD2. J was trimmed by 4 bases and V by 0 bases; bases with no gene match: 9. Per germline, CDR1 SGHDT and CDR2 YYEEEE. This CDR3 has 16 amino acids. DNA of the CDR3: TGTGCCAGCAGCTTGGGTCAGGGCGGGGGAGGAGAGACCCAGTACTTC. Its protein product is CASSLGQGGGGETQYF. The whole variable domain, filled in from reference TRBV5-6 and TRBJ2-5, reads DAGVTQSPTHLIKTRGQQVTLRCSPKSGHDTVSWYQQALGQGPQFIFQYYEEEERQRGNFPDRFSGHQFPNYSSELNVNALLLGDSALYLCASSLGQGGGGETQYFGPGTRLLVL.

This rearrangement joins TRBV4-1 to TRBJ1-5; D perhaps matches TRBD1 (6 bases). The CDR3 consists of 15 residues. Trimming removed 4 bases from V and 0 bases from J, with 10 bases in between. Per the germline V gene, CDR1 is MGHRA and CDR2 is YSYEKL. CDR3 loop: CASSPWTVSNQPQHF. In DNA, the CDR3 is TGCGCCAGCAGCCCCTGGACAGTTAGCAATCAGCCCCAGCATTTT.

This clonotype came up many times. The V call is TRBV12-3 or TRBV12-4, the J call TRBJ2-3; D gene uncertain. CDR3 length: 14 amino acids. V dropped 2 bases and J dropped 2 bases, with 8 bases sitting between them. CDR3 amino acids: CASSLSYPTDTQYF. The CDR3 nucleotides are TGTGCCAGCAGTTTAAGCTATCCCACAGATACGCAGTATTTT.

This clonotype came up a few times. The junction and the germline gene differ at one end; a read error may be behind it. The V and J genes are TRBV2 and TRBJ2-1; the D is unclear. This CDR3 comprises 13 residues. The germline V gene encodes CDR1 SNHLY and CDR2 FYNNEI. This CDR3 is CASNEGWSNEQFF. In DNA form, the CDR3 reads TGTGCCAGCAATGAAGGGTGGAGCAATGAGCAGTTCTTC.

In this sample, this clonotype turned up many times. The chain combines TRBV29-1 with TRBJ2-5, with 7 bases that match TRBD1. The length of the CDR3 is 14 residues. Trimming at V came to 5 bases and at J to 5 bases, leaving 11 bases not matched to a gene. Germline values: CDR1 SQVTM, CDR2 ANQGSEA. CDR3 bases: TGCAGCGTTAAGACCACAGGGGCGCGGGAGACCCAGTACTTC. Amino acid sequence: CSVKTTGARETQYF. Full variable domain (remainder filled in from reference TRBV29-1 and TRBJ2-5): SAVISQKPSRDICQRGTSLTIQCQVDSQVTMMFWYRQQPGQSLTLIATANQGSEATYESGFVIDKFPISRPNLTFSTLTVSNMSPEDSSIYLCSVKTTGARETQYFGPGTRLLVL.

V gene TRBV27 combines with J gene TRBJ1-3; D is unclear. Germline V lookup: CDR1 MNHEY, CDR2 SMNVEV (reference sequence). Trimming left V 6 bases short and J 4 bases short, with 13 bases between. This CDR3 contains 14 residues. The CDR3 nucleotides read TGTGCCAGCAGCCTTCACTCATTCGGAAACACCATATATTTT. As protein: CASSLHSFGNTIYF.

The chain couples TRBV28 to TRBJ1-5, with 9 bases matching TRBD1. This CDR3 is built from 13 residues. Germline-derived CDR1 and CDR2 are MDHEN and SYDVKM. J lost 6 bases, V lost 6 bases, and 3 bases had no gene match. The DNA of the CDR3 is TGTGCCAGCAGGGTGACAGGGGGTCAGCCCCAGCATTTT. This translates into CASRVTGGQPQHF. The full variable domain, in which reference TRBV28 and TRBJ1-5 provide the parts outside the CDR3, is DVKVTQSSRYLVKRTGEKVFLECVQDMDHENMFWYRQDPGLGLRLIYFSYDVKMKEKGDIPEGYSVSREKKERFSLILESASTNQTSMYLCASRVTGGQPQHFGDGTRLSIL.

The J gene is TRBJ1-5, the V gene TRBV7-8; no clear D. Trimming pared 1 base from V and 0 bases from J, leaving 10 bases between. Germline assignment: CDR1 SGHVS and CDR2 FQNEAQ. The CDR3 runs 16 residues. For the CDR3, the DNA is TGTGCCAGCAGCTTAGTATCCGGGAATAGCAATCAGCCCCAGCATTTT. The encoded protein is CASSLVSGNSNQPQHF.

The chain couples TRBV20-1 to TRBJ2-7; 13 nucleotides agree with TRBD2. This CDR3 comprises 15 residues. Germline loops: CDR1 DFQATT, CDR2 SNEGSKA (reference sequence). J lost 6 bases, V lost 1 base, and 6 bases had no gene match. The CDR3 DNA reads TGCAGTGCTAGAGGGACTAGCGGGAGTAGTGGCGAGCAGTACTTC. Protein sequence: CSARGTSGSSGEQYF.

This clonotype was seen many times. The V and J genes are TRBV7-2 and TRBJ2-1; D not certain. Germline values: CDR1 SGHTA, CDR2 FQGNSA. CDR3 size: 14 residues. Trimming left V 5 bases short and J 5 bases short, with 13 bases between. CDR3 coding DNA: TGTGCCAGCAGCACAAAAGGACGAAACAATGAGCAGTTCTTC. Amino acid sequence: CASSTKGRNNEQFF.

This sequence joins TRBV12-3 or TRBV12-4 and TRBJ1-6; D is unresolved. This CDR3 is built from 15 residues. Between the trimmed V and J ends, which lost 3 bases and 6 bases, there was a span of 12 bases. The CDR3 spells CASSLALGVNSPLHF. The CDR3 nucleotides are TGTGCCAGCAGTTTGGCTCTCGGGGTTAATTCACCCCTCCACTTT.

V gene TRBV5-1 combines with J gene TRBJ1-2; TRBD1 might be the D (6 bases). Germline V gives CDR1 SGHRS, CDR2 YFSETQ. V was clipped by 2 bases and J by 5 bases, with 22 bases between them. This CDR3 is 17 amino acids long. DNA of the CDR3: TGCGCCAGCAGCTTCAACTACCAAATGCAAGGGGGGTATGGCTACACCTTC. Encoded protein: CASSFNYQMQGGYGYTF.

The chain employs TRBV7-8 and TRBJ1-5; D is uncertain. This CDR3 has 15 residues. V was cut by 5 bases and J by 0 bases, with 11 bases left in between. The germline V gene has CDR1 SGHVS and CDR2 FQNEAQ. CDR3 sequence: CASSQSRVSNQPQHF. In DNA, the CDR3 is TGTGCCAGCAGCCAGTCAAGGGTTAGCAATCAGCCCCAGCATTTT.

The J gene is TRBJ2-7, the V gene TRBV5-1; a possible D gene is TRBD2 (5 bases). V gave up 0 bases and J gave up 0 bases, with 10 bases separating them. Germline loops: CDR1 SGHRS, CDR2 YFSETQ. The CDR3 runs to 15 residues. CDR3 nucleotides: TGCGCCAGCAGCTTGGAAGGCGGGCGCTCCTACGAGCAGTACTTC. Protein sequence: CASSLEGGRSYEQYF.

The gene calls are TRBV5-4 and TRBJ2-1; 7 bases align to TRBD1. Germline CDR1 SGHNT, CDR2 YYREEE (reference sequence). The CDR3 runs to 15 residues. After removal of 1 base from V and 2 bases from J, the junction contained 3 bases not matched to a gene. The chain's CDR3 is CASSLTDRAYNEQFF. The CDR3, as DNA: TGTGCCAGCAGCTTGACAGACAGGGCCTACAATGAGCAGTTCTTC.

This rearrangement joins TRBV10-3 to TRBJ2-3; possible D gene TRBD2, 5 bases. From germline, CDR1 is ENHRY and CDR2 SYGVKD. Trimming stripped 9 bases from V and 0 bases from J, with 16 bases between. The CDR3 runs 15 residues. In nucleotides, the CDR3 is TGTGCCATGGCCCGGAGCGGAGCTAGCACAGATACGCAGTATTTT. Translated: CAMARSGASTDTQYF.

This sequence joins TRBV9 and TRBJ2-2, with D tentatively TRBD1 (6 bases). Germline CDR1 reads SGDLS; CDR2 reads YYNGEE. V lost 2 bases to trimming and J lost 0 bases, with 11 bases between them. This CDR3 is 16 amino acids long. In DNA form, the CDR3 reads TGTGCCAGCAGCGTCGGACAGCGAACGAACACCGGGGAGCTGTTTTTT. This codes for CASSVGQRTNTGELFF.

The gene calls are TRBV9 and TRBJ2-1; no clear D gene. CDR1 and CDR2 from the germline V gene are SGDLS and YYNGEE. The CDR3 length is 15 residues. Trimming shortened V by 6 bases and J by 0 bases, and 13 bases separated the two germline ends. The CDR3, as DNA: TGTGCCAGCACCACCGCGGCCGGCTCCTACAATGAGCAGTTCTTC. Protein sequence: CASTTAAGSYNEQFF.

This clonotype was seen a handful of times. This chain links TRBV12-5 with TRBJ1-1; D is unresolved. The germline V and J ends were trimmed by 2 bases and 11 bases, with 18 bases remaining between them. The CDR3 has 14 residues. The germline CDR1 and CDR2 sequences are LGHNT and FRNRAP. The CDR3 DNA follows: TGTGCTAGTGGTTTGCGGACTCTCTCGTTAACGGCTTTCTTT. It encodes CASGLRTLSLTAFF.

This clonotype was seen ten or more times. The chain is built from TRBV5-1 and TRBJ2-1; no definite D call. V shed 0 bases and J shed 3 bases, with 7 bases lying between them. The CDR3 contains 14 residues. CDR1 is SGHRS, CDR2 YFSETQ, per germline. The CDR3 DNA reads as TGCGCCAGCAGCTTGGGCGCGCTCTACAATGAGCAGTTCTTC. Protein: CASSLGALYNEQFF.

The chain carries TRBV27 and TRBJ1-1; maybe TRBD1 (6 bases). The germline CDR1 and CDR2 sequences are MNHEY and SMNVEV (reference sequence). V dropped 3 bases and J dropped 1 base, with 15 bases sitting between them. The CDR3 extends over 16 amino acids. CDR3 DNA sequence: TGTGCCAGCAGTTTTATCACAGGGCCTGGGAACACTGAAGCTTTCTTT. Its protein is CASSFITGPGNTEAFF.

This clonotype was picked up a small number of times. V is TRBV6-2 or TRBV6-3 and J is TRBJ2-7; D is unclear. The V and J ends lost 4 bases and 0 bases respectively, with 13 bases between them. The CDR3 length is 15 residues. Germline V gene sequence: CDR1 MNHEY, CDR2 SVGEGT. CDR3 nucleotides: TGTGCCAGCAGTTTTCCTGACGCGCCCTCCTACGAGCAGTACTTC. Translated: CASSFPDAPSYEQYF.

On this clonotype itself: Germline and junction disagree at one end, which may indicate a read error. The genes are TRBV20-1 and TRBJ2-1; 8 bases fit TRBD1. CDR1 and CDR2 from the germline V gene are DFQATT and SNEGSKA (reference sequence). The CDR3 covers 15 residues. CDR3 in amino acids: CCARDYRGVYNEQFF. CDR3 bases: TGCTGTGCTAGAGACTACAGGGGGGTCTACAATGAGCAGTTCTTC.

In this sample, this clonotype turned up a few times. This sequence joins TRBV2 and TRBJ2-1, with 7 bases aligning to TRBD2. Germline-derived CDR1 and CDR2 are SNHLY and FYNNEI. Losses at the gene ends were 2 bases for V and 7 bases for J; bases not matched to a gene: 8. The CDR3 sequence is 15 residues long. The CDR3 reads CASSERSTGGNEQFF. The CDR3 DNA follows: TGTGCCAGCAGTGAAAGGAGCACGGGAGGTAATGAGCAGTTCTTC. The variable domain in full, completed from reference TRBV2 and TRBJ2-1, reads EPEVTQTPSHQVTQMGQEVILRCVPISNHLYFYWYRQILGQKVEFLVSFYNNEISEKSEIFDDQFSVERPDGSNFTLKIRSTKLEDSAMYFCASSERSTGGNEQFFGPGTRLTVL.

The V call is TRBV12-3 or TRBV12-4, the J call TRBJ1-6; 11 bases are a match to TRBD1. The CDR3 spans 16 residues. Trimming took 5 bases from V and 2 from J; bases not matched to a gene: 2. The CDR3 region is CASSRTGGAYNSPLHF. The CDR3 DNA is TGTGCCAGCAGTCGGACAGGGGGCGCCTATAATTCACCCCTCCACTTT.

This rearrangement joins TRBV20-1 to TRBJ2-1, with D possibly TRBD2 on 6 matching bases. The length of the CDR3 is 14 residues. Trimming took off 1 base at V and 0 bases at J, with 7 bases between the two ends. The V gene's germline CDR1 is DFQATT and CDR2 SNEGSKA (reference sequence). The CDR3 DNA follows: TGCAGTGCTAGAGTCGGGGGCTCCTACAATGAGCAGTTCTTC. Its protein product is CSARVGGSYNEQFF.

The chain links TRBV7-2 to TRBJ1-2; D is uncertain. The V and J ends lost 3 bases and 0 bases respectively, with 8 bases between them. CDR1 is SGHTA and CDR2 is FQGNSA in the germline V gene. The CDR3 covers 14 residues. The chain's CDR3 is CASSFAGSNYGYTF. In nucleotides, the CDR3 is TGTGCCAGCAGCTTTGCGGGGTCTAACTATGGCTACACCTTC. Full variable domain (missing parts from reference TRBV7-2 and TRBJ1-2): GAGVSQSPSNKVTEKGKDVELRCDPISGHTALYWYRQSLGQGLEFLIYFQGNSAPDKSGLPSDRFSAERTGGSVSTLTIQRTQQEDSAVYLCASSFAGSNYGYTFGSGTRLTVV.